This entry lists 2 T cell receptor beta chains sequenced from one sample in a study of cytomegalovirus exposure and HLA in healthy donors. The assay was immunoSEQ multiplex PCR, and TCRdb's table has in-frame clones only and misses some. The repertoire holds more than 80,000 clones, with roughly 96% as singletons. The sample taken for sequencing was PBMCs. These TCRs come from a young woman in good health and CMV-seronegative.

The chain couples TRBV30 to TRBJ1-2, with D perhaps matching TRBD1 (5 bases). The CDR3 totals 12 residues. Germline V gives CDR1 GTSNPN, CDR2 SVGIG (reference sequence). With 1 base removed from V and 8 bases from J, the gap between germline ends came to 11 bases. Written as DNA, the CDR3 is TGTGCCTGGAGTGAGGGGAGGGTAGGCTACACCTTC. It codes for CAWSEGRVGYTF.

This clone was counted a few times. The chain employs TRBV18 and TRBJ1-6, with D hard to call. Trimming removed 3 bases at V and 4 bases at J, with 13 bases between. Germline CDR1 and CDR2: KGHSH and LQKENI. CDR3 length equals 16 residues. The CDR3 DNA follows: TGTGCCAGCTCACCGCGGGAAGGGCTTTATAATTCACCCCTCCACTTT. Protein: CASSPREGLYNSPLHF.